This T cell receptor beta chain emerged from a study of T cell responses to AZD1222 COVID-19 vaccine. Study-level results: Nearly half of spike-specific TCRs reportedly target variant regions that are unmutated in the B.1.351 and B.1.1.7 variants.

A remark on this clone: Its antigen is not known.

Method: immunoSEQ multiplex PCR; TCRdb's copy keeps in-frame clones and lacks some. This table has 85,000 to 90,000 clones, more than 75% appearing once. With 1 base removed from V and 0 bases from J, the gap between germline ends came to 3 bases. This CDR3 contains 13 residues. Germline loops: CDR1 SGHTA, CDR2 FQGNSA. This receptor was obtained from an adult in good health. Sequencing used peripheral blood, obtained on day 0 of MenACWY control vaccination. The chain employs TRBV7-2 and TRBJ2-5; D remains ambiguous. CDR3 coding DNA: TGTGCCAGCAGCTTAGGGTACCAAGAGACCCAGTACTTC. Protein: CASSLGYQETQYF.